Below, one T cell receptor (beta chain) is given with its context. Antigen: not known. iRepertoire HTBI primers and Arm-PCR of CDR3 regions built TCR beta libraries. TCRdb re-derived calls from the multiplex PCR reads in MiXCR, one entry per CDR3 protein. The sample includes under 500,000 distinct CDR3 sequences, roughly 15% of them seen just once. These data originate in a study of regulatory T cells in long-lasting Graves disease. Study results and caveats: Persistent Graves' disease cases displayed lower TCR diversity than newly diagnosed ones.

Germline lookup yields CDR1 SGHVS and CDR2 FQNEAQ. The CDR3 extends over 14 amino acids. Trimming shortened V by 2 bases and J by 8 bases, and 12 bases separated the two germline ends. Time point defined: newly diagnosed GD, antithyroid drugs for less than 3 months. Researchers made the TCR library from RNA that was extracted from PBMCs. These same data were also listed under a study on T cells in Graves' hyperthyroidism and ophthalmopathy. That source adds: Blood also contained most expanded thyroid clonotypes above 0.001.

The V call is TRBV7-8, the J call TRBJ1-4; perhaps TRBD1 as D (6 bases). The starting material was peripheral blood mononuclear cells (PBMCs), obtained at new diagnosis, from a patient treated with antithyroid drugs. This clonotype was obtained from a woman under 40 with Graves disease. The CDR3 reads CASSLIGRGEKLFF. In nucleotides, the CDR3 is TGTGCCAGCAGCTTAATAGGGAGGGGGGAAAAACTGTTTTTT.